This T cell receptor beta chain is drawn from a study of radiation and T cells in renal cell carcinoma. Concerning this clone itself: Antigen unknown.

Indicated time point: baseline pretreatment blood. The treatment: 15 Gy SBRT to primary tumor, nephrectomy 4 weeks later. General study findings and limits: Without pretreatment biopsies, baseline tumor clonotype presence was undetermined.

Produced via immunoSEQ multiplex PCR; TCRdb's table is partial and in-frame only. The sample lists roughly 53,000 clones, approximately 80% seen once, with around 29% in the top ten. The TCR was taken from a woman between 65 and 79 years old with renal cell carcinoma. The sample was blood, taken from a patient whose treatment included radiotherapy and nephrectomy.

DNA of the CDR3: TGTGCCAGCTCAAGGACAGAGAACCCGGTGAACACTGAAGCTTTCTTT. Translating gives CASSRTENPVNTEAFF. The V and J genes are TRBV18 and TRBJ1-1, with D possibly TRBD1 on 6 matching bases. Trimming left V 5 bases short and J 0 bases short, with 16 bases between. CDR1 and CDR2 from the germline V gene are KGHSH and LQKENI. CDR3 length equals 16 residues.